The clone carrying this TCR beta chain was seen only once. No antigen is known for it. With 5 bases clipped from V and 5 bases from J, the junction kept 10 bases outside the gene matches. There are 16 residues in the CDR3. Germline lookup yields CDR1 SEHNR and CDR2 FQNEAQ (reference sequence). Profiled with immunoSEQ multiplex PCR; TCRdb holds only in-frame clones, not every one. The sample lists under 100,000 clones; roughly 90% were seen once. The data were obtained in a study of T cell responses to AZD1222 COVID-19 vaccine. Study-level results: White British people made up most donors, females outnumbered males, and clonal diversity was possibly underestimated. Nearly half of spike-specific TCRs reportedly go after variant regions that carry no mutations.

The sequenced sample was peripheral blood, obtained 28 days after the second AZD1222 dose. The chain employs TRBV7-9 and TRBJ1-1, with 11 bases matching TRBD1. The source of this sequence is an adult who received the AZD1222 COVID-19 vaccine. This CDR3 reads CASSDTGTGGQTEAFF. As DNA, the CDR3 is TGTGCCAGCAGCGACACCGGGACAGGGGGTCAGACTGAAGCTTTCTTT.